Detailed here is one T cell receptor (beta chain). Trimming pared 7 bases from V and 2 bases from J, leaving 7 bases between. CDR1 and CDR2 from the germline V gene are SGHRS and YFSETQ. This CDR3 is 12 amino acids long. This entry comes from a study of blood T cell repertoires in COVID-19. Authors' analysis steps: Reference gene primer amplification yielded estimated nucleated cell counts. Only in-frame clones appear in the TCRdb table, and some are missing; sequencing was by immunoSEQ multiplex PCR. That table gives V, J and clone size, and the DNA gave D and trimming. The sample shows 400,000 to 550,000 clones, 70% to 90% of them seen only once.

Sequenced input: PBMCs or T cells enriched from blood (not recorded which). This receptor was identified in a woman younger than 35 with acute COVID-19. The chain carries TRBV5-1 and TRBJ2-1; no firm D call. CDR3 DNA sequence: TGCGCCAGCCGCCCAGCCTACAATGAGCAGTTCTTC. The encoded protein is CASRPAYNEQFF.